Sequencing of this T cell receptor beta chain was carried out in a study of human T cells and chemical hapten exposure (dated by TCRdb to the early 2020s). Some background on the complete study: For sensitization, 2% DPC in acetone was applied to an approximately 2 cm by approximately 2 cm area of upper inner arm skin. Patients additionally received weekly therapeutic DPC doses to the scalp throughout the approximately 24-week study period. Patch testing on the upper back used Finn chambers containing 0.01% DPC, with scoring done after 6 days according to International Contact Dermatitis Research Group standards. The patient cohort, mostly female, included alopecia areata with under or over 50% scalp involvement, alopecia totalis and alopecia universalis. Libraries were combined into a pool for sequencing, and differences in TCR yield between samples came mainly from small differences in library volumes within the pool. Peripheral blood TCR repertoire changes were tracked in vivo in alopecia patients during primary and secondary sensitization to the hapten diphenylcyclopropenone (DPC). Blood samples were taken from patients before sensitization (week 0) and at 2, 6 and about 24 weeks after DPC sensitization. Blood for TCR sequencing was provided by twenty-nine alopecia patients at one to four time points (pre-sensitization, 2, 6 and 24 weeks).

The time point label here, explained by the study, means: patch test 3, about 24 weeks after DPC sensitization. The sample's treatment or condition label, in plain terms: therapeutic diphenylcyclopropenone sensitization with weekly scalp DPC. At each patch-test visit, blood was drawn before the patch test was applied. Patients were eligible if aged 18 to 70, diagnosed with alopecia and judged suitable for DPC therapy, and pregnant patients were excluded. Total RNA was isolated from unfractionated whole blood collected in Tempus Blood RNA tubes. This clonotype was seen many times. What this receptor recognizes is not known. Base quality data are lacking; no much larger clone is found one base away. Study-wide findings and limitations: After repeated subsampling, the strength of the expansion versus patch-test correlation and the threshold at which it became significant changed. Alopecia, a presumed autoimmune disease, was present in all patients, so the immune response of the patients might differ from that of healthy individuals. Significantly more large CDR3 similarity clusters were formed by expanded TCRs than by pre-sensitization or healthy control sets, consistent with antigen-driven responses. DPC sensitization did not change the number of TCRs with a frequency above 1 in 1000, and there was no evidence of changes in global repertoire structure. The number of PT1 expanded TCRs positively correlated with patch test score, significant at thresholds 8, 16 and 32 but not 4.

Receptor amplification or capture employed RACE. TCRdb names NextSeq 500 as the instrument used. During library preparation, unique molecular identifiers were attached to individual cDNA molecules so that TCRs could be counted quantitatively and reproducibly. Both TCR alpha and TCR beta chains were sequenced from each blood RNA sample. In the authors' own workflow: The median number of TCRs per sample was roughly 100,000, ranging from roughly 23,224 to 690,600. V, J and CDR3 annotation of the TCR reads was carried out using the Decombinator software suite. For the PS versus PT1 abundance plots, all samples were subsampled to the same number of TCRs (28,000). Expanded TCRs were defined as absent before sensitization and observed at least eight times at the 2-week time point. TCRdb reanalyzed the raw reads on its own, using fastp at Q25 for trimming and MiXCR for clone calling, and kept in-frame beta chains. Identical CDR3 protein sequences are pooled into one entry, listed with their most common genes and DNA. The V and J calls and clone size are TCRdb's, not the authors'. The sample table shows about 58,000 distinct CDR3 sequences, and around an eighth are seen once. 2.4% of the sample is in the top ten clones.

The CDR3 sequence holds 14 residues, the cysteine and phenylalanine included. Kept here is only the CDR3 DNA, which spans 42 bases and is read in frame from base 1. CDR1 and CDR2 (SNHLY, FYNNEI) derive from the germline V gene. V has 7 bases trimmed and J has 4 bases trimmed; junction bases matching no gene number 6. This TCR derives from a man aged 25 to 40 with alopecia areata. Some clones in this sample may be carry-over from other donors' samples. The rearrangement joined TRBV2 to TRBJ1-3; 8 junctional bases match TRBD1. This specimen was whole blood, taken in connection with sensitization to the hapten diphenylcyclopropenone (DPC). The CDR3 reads CASTSRDRGNTIYF. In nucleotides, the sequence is TGTGCCAGCACCAGCCGGGACAGGGGAAACACCATATATTTT.